A single T cell receptor beta chain is shown here with its context. This entry comes from a study of blood T cell repertoires in COVID-19. About the study: Both acute and convalescent COVID-19 samples were obtained from the United States, Italy and Spain. In each case, the material was cDNA or gDNA derived from T cells, B-cell-depleted T cells, or PBMCs.

All enrollees were roughly 18 to 89 years old and from some 24 US areas. V shed 3 bases and J shed 0 bases, with 9 bases lying between them. Germline-derived CDR1 and CDR2 are LGHDT and YNNKEL (reference sequence). The CDR3 is made up of 15 amino acids. In the authors' methods: Scientists estimated how many nucleated cells there were by amplifying reference gene primers. The data were produced by immunoSEQ multiplex PCR, yet TCRdb's version contains in-frame clones alone and is incomplete. The V and J calls and the clone size are those of that table, but D and trimming were determined from the DNA. The data show about 430,000 clones, about 88% seen once.

This receptor was identified in a woman younger than 30 who had been exposed to COVID-19. The sequenced material came from PBMCs or T cells enriched from blood (not recorded which). The genes are TRBV3-1 (or the pseudogene TRBV3-2) and TRBJ1-5; D not resolved. The CDR3 loop reads CASSHVGGSNQPQHF. In DNA form, the CDR3 reads TGTGCCAGCAGCCACGTCGGAGGTAGCAATCAGCCCCAGCATTTT.